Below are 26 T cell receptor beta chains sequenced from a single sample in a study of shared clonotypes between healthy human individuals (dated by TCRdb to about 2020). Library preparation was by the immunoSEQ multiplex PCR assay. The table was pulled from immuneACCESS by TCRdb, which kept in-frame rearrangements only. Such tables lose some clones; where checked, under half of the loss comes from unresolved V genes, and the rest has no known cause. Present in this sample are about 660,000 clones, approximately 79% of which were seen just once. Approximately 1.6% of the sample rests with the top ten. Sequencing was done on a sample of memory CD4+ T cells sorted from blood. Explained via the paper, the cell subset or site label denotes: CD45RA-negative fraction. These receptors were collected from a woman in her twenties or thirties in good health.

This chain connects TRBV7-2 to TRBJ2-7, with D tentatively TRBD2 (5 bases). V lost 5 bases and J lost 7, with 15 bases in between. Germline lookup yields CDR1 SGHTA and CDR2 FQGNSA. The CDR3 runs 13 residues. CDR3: CASSPRRGQEQYF. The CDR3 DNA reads TGTGCCAGCAGCCCACGGCGAGGGCAGGAGCAGTACTTC.

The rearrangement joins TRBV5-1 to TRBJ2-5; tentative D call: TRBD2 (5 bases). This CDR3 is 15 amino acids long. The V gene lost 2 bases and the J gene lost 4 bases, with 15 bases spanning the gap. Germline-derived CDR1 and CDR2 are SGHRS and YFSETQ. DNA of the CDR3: TGCGCCAGCAGCTTCCGGGAAGGAGAGGGAGAGACCCAGTACTTC. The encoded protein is CASSFREGEGETQYF.

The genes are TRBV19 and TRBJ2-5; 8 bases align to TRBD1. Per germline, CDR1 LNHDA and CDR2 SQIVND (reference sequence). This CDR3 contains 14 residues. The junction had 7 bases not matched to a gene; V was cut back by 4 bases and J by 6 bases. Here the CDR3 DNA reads TGTGCCAGTAGTAACCCAGGGGGCGCGAAGACCCAGTACTTC. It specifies CASSNPGGAKTQYF.

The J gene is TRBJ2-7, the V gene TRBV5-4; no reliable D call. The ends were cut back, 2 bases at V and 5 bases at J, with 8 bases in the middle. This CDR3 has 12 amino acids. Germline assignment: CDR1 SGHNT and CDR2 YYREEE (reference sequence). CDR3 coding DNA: TGTGCCAGCAGCTTTTGGTTAGACGAGCAGTACTTC. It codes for CASSFWLDEQYF.

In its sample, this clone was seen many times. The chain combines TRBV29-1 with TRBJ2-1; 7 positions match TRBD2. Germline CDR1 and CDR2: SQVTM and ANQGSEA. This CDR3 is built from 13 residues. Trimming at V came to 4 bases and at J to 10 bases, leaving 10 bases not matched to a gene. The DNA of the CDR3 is TGCAGCGTTGGGCGGGAGAAGGTACGGGAGCAGTTCTTC. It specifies CSVGREKVREQFF.

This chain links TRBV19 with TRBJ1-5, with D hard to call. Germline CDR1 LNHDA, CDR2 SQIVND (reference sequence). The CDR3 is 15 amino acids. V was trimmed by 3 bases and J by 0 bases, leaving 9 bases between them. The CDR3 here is CASSISSTSNQPQHF. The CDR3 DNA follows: TGTGCCAGTAGTATCTCGTCAACTAGCAATCAGCCCCAGCATTTT.

The CDR3 nucleotides read TGTGCCAGCAGCCCGAGGGGGGATGACACTGAAGCTTTCTTT. Its translation is CASSPRGDDTEAFF. The chain carries TRBV6-1 and TRBJ1-1, with D perhaps matching TRBD1 (6 bases). Germline-derived CDR1 and CDR2 are MNHNS and SASEGT. CDR3 size: 14 residues. Trimming shortened V by 6 bases and J by 3 bases, and 14 bases separated the two germline ends.

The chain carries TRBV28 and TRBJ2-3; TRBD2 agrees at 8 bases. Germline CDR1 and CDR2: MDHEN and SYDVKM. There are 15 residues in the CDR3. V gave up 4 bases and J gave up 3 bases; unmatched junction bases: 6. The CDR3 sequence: CASSSGLAMTDTQYF. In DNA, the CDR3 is TGTGCCAGCAGTTCCGGACTAGCAATGACAGATACGCAGTATTTT.

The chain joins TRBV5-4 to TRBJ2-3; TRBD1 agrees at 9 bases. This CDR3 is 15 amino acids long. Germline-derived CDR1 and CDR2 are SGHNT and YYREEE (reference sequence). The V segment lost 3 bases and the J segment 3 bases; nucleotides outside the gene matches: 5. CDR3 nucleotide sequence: TGTGCCAGCAGCTCTCAACAGGGGGCAACAGATACGCAGTATTTT. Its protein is CASSSQQGATDTQYF.

CDR3 protein: CASSLGGGGTSGPRGETQYF. The DNA of the CDR3 is TGTGCCAGCAGCTTGGGGGGTGGTGGGACTAGCGGACCAAGGGGCGAGACCCAGTACTTC. The chain recombines TRBV5-4 with TRBJ2-5, with TRBD2 identical over 11 bases. There are 20 residues in the CDR3. V lost 0 bases, J lost 5 bases, and 18 bases stayed unmatched. Germline assignment: CDR1 SGHNT and CDR2 YYREEE (reference sequence).

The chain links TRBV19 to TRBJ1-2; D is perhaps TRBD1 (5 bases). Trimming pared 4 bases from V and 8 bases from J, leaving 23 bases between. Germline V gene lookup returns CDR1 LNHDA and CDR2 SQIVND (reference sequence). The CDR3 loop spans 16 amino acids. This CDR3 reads CASSKDVRGQAYGYTF. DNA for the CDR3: TGTGCCAGTAGTAAAGACGTTAGGGGCCAAGCCTACGGCTACACCTTC.

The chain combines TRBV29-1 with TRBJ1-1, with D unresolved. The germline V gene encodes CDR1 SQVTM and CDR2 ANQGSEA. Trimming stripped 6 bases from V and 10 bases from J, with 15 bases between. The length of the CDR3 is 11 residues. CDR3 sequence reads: CSVQSGEPAFF. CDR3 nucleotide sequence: TGCAGCGTACAATCCGGGGAACCAGCTTTCTTT.

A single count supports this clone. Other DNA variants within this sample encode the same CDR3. The CDR3: CASSSIAGVGETQYF. CDR3 in DNA: TGCGCCAGCAGCTCGATAGCGGGAGTTGGAGAGACCCAGTACTTC. This chain links TRBV5-1 with TRBJ2-5, with TRBD2 identical over 9 bases. Germline CDR1 is SGHRS and CDR2 is YFSETQ. This CDR3 has 15 amino acids. Trimming at V came to 3 bases and at J to 4 bases, leaving 7 bases not matched to a gene.

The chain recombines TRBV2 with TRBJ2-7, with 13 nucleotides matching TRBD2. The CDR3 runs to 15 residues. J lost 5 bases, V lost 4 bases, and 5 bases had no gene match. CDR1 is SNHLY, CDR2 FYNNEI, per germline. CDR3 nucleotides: TGTGCCAGCAGTGGATGGACTAGCGGGAGAAACGAGCAGTACTTC. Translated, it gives CASSGWTSGRNEQYF.

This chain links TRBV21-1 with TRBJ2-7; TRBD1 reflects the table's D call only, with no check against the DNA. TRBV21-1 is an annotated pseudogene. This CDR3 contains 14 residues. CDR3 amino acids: CASSQDRGRGEQYF. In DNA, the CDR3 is TGTGCCAGCAGCCAGGACAGGGGGCGAGGCGAGCAGTACTTC.

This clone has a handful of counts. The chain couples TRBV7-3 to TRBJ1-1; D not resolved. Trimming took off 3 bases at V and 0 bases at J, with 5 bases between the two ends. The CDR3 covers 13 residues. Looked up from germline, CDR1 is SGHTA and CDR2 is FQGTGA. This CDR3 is CASSFAMNTEAFF. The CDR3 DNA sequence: TGTGCCAGCAGCTTTGCAATGAACACTGAAGCTTTCTTT.

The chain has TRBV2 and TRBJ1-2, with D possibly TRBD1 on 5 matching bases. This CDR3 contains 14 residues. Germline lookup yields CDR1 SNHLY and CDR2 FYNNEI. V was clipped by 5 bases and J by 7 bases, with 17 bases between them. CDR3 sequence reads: CASSPQGGQSGYTF. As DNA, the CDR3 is TGTGCCAGCAGTCCCCAGGGTGGGCAAAGTGGCTACACCTTC. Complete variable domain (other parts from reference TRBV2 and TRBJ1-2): EPEVTQTPSHQVTQMGQEVILRCVPISNHLYFYWYRQILGQKVEFLVSFYNNEISEKSEIFDDQFSVERPDGSNFTLKIRSTKLEDSAMYFCASSPQGGQSGYTFGSGTRLTVV.

In DNA, the CDR3 is TGCGCCAGCAGCTTGGGACAGGGGGTCAACACAGATACGCAGTATTTT. As protein: CASSLGQGVNTDTQYF. V is TRBV5-1 and J is TRBJ2-3, with 9 bases lining up with TRBD1. The V gene end was trimmed by 0 bases and the J gene end by 2 bases; junction bases not matched to a gene: 4. This CDR3 has 16 amino acids. The germline gives CDR1 SGHRS, CDR2 YFSETQ.

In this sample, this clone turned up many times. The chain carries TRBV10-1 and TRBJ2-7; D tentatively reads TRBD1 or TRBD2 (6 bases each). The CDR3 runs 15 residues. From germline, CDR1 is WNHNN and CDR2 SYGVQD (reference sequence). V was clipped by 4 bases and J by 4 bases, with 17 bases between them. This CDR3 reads CASSVDRTSLYEQYF. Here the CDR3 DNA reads TGCGCCAGCAGTGTGGACAGAACTAGCTTATACGAGCAGTACTTC.

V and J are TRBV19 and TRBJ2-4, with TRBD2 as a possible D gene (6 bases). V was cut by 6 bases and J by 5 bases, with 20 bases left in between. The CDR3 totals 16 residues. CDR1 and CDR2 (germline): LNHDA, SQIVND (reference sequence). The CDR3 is CASSPLAGSGENIQYF. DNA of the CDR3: TGTGCCAGTAGCCCACTTGCGGGGAGCGGCGAAAACATTCAGTACTTC.

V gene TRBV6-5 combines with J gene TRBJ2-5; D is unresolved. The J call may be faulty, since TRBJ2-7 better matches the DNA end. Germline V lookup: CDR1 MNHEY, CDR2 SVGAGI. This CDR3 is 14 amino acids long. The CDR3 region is CASSYSLSHHEQYF. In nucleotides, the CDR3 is TGTGCCAGCAGTTACTCACTGTCTCACCACGAGCAGTACTTC.

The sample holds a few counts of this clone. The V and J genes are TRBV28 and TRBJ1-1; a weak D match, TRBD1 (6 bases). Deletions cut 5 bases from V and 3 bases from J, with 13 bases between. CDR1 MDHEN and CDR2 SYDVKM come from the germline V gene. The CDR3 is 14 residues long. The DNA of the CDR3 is TGTGCCAGCAGTAGTGGGGGACATTACACTGAAGCTTTCTTT. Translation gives CASSSGGHYTEAFF.

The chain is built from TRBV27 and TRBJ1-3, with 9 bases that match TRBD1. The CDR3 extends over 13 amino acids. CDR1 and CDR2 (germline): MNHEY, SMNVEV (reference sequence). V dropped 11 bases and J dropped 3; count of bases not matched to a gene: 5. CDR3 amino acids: CASNRGHGNTIYF. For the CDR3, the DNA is TGTGCCTCCAACAGGGGGCATGGAAACACCATATATTTT.

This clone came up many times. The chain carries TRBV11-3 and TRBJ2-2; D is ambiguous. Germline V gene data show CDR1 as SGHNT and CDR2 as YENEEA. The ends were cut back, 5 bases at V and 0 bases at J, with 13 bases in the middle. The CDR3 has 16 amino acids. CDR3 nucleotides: TGTGCCAGCAGCCGTCGGCAGACCGCGAACACCGGGGAGCTGTTTTTT. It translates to CASSRRQTANTGELFF.

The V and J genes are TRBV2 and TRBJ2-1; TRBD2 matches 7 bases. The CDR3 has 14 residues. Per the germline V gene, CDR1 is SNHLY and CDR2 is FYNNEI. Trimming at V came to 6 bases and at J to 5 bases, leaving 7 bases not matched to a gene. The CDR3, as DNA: TGTGCCAGCAGGGGTAGGCTAGCGGACAATGAGCAGTTCTTC. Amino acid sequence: CASRGRLADNEQFF.

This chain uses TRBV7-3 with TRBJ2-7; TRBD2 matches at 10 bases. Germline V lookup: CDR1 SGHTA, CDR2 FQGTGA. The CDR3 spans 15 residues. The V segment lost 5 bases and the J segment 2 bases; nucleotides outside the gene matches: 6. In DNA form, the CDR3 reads TGTGCCAGCAGCGTCCAAGCGGGAGGGCCCTACGAGCAGTACTTC. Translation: CASSVQAGGPYEQYF.